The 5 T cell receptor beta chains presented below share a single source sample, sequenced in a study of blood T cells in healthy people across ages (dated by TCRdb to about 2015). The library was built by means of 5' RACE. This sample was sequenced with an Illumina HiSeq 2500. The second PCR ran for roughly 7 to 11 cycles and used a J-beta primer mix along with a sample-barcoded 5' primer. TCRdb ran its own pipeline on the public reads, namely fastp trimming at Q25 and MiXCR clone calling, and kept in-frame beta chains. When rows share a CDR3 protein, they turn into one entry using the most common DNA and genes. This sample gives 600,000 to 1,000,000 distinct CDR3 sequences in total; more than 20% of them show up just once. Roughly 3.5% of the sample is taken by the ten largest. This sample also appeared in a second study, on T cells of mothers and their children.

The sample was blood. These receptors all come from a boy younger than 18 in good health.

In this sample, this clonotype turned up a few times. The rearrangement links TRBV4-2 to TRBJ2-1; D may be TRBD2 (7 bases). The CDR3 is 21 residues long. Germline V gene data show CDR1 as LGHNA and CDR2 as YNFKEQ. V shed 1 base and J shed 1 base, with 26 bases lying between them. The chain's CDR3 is CASSQARGGRGGLRSYNEQFF. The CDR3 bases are TGTGCCAGCAGCCAAGCCCGGGGAGGGAGAGGGGGTCTCAGGTCCTACAATGAGCAGTTCTTC.

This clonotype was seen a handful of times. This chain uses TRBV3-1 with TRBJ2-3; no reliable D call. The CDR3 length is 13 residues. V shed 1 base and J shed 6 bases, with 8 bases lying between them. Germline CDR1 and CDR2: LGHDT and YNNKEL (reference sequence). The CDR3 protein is CASSQAMRDTQYF. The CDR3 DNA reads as TGTGCCAGCAGCCAAGCTATGAGGGATACGCAGTATTTT.

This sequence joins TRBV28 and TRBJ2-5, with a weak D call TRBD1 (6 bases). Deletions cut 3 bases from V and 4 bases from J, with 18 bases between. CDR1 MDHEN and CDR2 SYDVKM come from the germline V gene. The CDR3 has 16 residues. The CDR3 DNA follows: TGTGCCAGCAGTTTTCCGGTACAGGGTTTCGTAGAGACCCAGTACTTC. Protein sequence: CASSFPVQGFVETQYF.

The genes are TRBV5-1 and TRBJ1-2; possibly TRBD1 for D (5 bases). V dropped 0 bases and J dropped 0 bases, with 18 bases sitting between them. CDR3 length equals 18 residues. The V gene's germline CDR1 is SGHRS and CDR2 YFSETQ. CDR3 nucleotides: TGCGCCAGCAGCTTGGTACGGGGCCTAACAGAAACTAACTATGGCTACACCTTC. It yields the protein CASSLVRGLTETNYGYTF.

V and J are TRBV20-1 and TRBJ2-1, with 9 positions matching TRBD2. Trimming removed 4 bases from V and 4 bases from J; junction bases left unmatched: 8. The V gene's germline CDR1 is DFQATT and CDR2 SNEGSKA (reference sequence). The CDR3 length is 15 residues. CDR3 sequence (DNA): TGCAGTGCTACCCCTCTAGCGGGATCATACAATGAGCAGTTCTTC. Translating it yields CSATPLAGSYNEQFF.